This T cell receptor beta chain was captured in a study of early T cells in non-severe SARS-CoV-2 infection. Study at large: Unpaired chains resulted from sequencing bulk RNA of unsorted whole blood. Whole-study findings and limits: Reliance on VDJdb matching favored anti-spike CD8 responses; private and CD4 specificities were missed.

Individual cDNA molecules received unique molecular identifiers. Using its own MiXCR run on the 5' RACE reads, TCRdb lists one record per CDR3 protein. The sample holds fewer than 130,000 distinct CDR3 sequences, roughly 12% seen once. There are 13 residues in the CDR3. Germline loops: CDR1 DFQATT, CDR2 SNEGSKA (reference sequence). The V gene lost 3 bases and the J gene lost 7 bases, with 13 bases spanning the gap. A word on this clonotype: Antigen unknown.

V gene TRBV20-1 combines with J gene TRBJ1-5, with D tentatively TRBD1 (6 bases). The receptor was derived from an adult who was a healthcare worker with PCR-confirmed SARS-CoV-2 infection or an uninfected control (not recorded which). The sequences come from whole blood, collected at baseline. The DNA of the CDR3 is TGCAGTGCTAGCAGGGGCTCCCGACAGCCCCAGCATTTT. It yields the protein CSASRGSRQPQHF.